The 28 T cell receptor beta chains reported below all come from one sample, sequenced in a study of blood T cells in healthy people across ages (dated by TCRdb to about 2015). Receptors were amplified or captured by 5' RACE. The data were produced on an Illumina HiSeq 2500. A second PCR of roughly 7 to 12 cycles was run with a J-beta primer mix and a sample-barcoded 5' primer. Through fastp at Q25 and MiXCR, TCRdb rebuilt clones from the public reads, retaining in-frame beta chains. Duplicate CDR3 protein sequences are folded into a single record with the most common DNA and genes. The sample yields roughly 2 million distinct CDR3 sequences; about 50% were counted once. Less than 2.5% of the sample is taken by the ten largest. Material for sequencing was blood. The receptors stem from a woman aged 35 to 49 in good health.

The rearrangement uses TRBV20-1 and TRBJ2-1, with 12 bases aligning to TRBD2. V trimming: 3 bases; J trimming: 3 bases; junction bases outside the gene matches: 6. The CDR3 contains 16 residues. Germline V gene data show CDR1 as DFQATT and CDR2 as SNEGSKA (reference sequence). CDR3 bases: TGCAGTGCTAGCTCTAGCGGGGGGGCCGGCTACAATGAGCAGTTCTTC. It yields the protein CSASSSGGAGYNEQFF.

The rearrangement uses TRBV6-5 and TRBJ2-7; a possible D gene is TRBD1 (6 bases). The J call is in doubt because the DNA end fits TRBJ2-5 better. The germline CDR1 and CDR2 sequences are MNHEY and SVGAGI. The CDR3 extends over 14 amino acids. The CDR3 nucleotides are TGTGCCAGCAGACCCACGCTCAGGGGAGAGACCCAGTACTTC. Translation: CASRPTLRGETQYF.

This chain uses TRBV12-3 or TRBV12-4 with TRBJ1-4, with D unresolved. V shed 3 bases and J shed 0 bases, with 5 bases lying between them. The CDR3 sequence is 14 residues long. DNA of the CDR3: TGTGCCAGCAGTTTCTCCTCAACTAATGAAAAACTGTTTTTT. Its protein is CASSFSSTNEKLFF.

This clonotype has only a few counts. The rearrangement links TRBV13 to TRBJ2-3; D gene uncertain. This CDR3 has 13 residues. Trimming cost V 3 bases and J 3 bases, with 7 bases left between them. Germline lookup yields CDR1 PRHDT and CDR2 FYEKMQ (reference sequence). CDR3 coding DNA: TGTGCCAGCAGCTTCCGGCAGACAGATACGCAGTATTTT. Translation: CASSFRQTDTQYF.

This chain joins TRBV10-3 and TRBJ2-5, with TRBD1 matching over 9 bases. The CDR3 runs to 17 residues. The germline V gene encodes CDR1 ENHRY and CDR2 SYGVKD. Trimming removed 2 bases from V and 5 bases from J; junction bases left unmatched: 12. The DNA for the CDR3 is TGTGCCATCAGTGAGATGAGTGGGAACAGGGGGCTTGAGACCCAGTACTTC. Amino acid sequence: CAISEMSGNRGLETQYF.

CDR3: CASSPSGETLLDTQYF. As DNA, the CDR3 is TGTGCCAGCAGCCCCAGCGGGGAAACACTTCTAGATACGCAGTATTTT. This chain joins TRBV7-9 and TRBJ2-3, with 7 bases fitting TRBD2. The V gene's germline CDR1 is SEHNR and CDR2 FQNEAQ (reference sequence). The CDR3 is 16 residues long. Trimming at V came to 5 bases and at J to 5 bases, leaving 13 bases not matched to a gene.

The CDR3 loop reads CSARVQVPGRYTF. DNA for the CDR3: TGCAGTGCTAGAGTTCAGGTCCCGGGTCGCTACACCTTC. The genes are TRBV20-1 and TRBJ1-2; D is unresolved. V dropped 1 base and J dropped 9 bases, with 15 bases sitting between them. The CDR3 is 13 amino acids. Looked up from germline, CDR1 is DFQATT and CDR2 is SNEGSKA (reference sequence).

V is TRBV25-1 and J is TRBJ1-2; maybe TRBD1 (6 bases). Germline values: CDR1 MGHDK, CDR2 SYGVNS. Trimming left V 6 bases short and J 8 bases short, with 22 bases between. This CDR3 has 15 amino acids. The CDR3 spells CASRDATGPGVGYTF. CDR3 in DNA: TGTGCCAGCAGGGACGCAACGGGACCAGGGGTGGGCTACACCTTC.

The V gene is TRBV24-1, the J gene TRBJ2-3, with TRBD2 identical over 13 bases. The junction had 3 bases not matched to a gene; V was cut back by 4 bases and J by 6 bases. Germline V CDR1 and CDR2: KGHDR, SFDVKD. The CDR3 has 15 amino acids. In nucleotides, the CDR3 is TGTGCCACCAGTGAAATGACTAGCGGGGGGGATACGCAGTATTTT. Translating gives CATSEMTSGGDTQYF.

This clonotype occurred a few times. The chain combines TRBV9 with TRBJ2-1; D may match TRBD1 or TRBD2 (5 bases each). Between the trimmed V and J ends, which lost 0 bases and 7 bases, there was a span of 35 bases. Germline V gene lookup returns CDR1 SGDLS and CDR2 YYNGEE. CDR3 length: 22 residues. The CDR3 DNA sequence: TGTGCCAGCAGCGTAGAGGGTCGCTTTGGTGCTGTAAGGGGCCCCGGGGCAAATGAGCAGTTCTTC. It codes for CASSVEGRFGAVRGPGANEQFF. The full variable domain, with the rest looked up from reference TRBV9 and TRBJ2-1, is DSGVTQTPKHLITATGQRVTLRCSPRSGDLSVYWYQQSLDQGLQFLIQYYNGEERAKGNILERFSAQQFPDLHSELNLSSLELGDSALYFCASSVEGRFGAVRGPGANEQFFGPGTRLTVL.

The chain employs TRBV29-1 and TRBJ2-7, with a tentative D call TRBD2 (5 bases). Germline CDR1 SQVTM, CDR2 ANQGSEA. Trimming took off 7 bases at V and 7 bases at J, with 17 bases between the two ends. This CDR3 spans 12 amino acids. The CDR3, as DNA: TGCAGCGCCACGTCCCCGTCGGGGGAGCAGTACTTC. Protein: CSATSPSGEQYF.

This clonotype was seen only a few times. This chain links TRBV12-3 or TRBV12-4 with TRBJ1-1; TRBD1 agrees at 7 bases. V lost 5 bases to trimming and J lost 6 bases; unmatched junction nucleotides: 6. CDR3 length: 13 residues. The CDR3 DNA follows: TGTGCCAGCAGTAACCGGGGACAGCCTGAAGCTTTCTTT. This codes for CASSNRGQPEAFF.

Notes on this clonotype: At one of its ends the junction is not consistent with the germline gene, which may arise from a read error. The V gene is TRBV15, the J gene TRBJ2-4; TRBD1 agrees at 12 bases. The DNA end favors TRBJ2-7, so the J call may be wrong. The CDR3 is 14 residues long. Per germline, CDR1 LNHNV and CDR2 YYDKDF (reference sequence). DNA of the CDR3: TGTGTCACCAGCAGGGACAGGGGGCGGTACGAGCAGTACTTC. It encodes CVTSRDRGRYEQYF.

This clonotype was found a few times. This chain uses TRBV5-1 with TRBJ2-5; TRBD1 agrees at 9 bases. This CDR3 has 15 residues. Trimming at V came to 0 bases and at J to 5 bases, leaving 5 bases not matched to a gene. Germline CDR1 SGHRS, CDR2 YFSETQ. DNA for the CDR3: TGCGCCAGCAGCTTGGACAGGGGGCGCTGGGAGACCCAGTACTTC. Residues: CASSLDRGRWETQYF. The whole variable domain, remainder taken from reference TRBV5-1 and TRBJ2-5, is KAGVTQTPRYLIKTRGQQVTLSCSPISGHRSVSWYQQTPGQGLQFLFEYFSETQRNKGNFPGRFSGRQFSNSRSEMNVSTLELGDSALYLCASSLDRGRWETQYFGPGTRLLVL.

This clonotype was seen only a few times. The CDR3: CASSLGTSGRNEQFF. The CDR3 DNA is TGTGCCAGCAGTTTGGGGACTAGCGGTCGCAATGAGCAGTTCTTC. The chain links TRBV12-3 or TRBV12-4 to TRBJ2-1; 11 positions match TRBD2. V trimming: 3 bases; J trimming: 6 bases; junction bases outside the gene matches: 4. The CDR3 loop spans 15 amino acids.

The sample holds one count of this clonotype. V and J are TRBV20-1 and TRBJ1-1; D is undetermined. Trimming removed 5 bases from V and 4 bases from J, with 11 bases in between. Germline assignment: CDR1 DFQATT and CDR2 SNEGSKA (reference sequence). The CDR3 has 12 amino acids. The CDR3 loop is CSAQRRATEAFF. The CDR3 region has the DNA TGCAGTGCTCAGAGGAGGGCCACTGAAGCTTTCTTT.

The CDR3 DNA sequence: TGTGCCAGCAGCCCAGCGACGGGGGACTACAATGAGCAGTTCTTC. This gives the protein CASSPATGDYNEQFF. The chain has TRBV7-2 and TRBJ2-1; D is possibly TRBD2 (6 bases). CDR3 length: 15 residues. Deletions cut 5 bases from V and 3 bases from J, with 14 bases between. Germline CDR1 is SGHTA and CDR2 is FQGNSA. Using reference TRBV7-2 and TRBJ2-1 for the parts outside the CDR3, the full variable domain is GAGVSQSPSNKVTEKGKDVELRCDPISGHTALYWYRQSLGQGLEFLIYFQGNSAPDKSGLPSDRFSAERTGGSVSTLTIQRTQQEDSAVYLCASSPATGDYNEQFFGPGTRLTVL.

The chain combines TRBV6-2 or TRBV6-3 with TRBJ2-7; D gene ambiguous. V was shortened by 5 bases and J by 3 bases, with 14 bases between the two germline ends. Germline V CDR1 and CDR2: MNHEY, SVGEGT. The CDR3 covers 14 residues. CDR3 residues: CASSNDPPVYEQYF. DNA for the CDR3: TGTGCCAGCAGTAATGACCCTCCGGTCTACGAGCAGTACTTC.

This chain links TRBV6-6 with TRBJ1-2; 8 bases fit TRBD1. The trim removed 11 bases at V and 6 bases at J, leaving 8 bases unmatched. CDR3 length: 12 amino acids. Per the germline V gene, CDR1 is MNHNY and CDR2 is SVGAGI (reference sequence). The CDR3: CAGQTGADGYTF. The DNA of the CDR3 is TGTGCCGGACAGACAGGGGCGGATGGCTACACCTTC.

The CDR3 DNA is TGTGCCAGCAGCTCCGGGGACGGGACCCAGTACTTC. Encoded protein: CASSSGDGTQYF. The chain couples TRBV5-4 to TRBJ2-5; D could derive from TRBD1 or TRBD2 (5 bases each). CDR3 length: 12 residues. Germline CDR1 and CDR2: SGHNT and YYREEE (reference sequence). V shed 3 bases and J shed 7 bases, with 10 bases lying between them.

The gene calls are TRBV13 and TRBJ2-5; D unclear. From germline, CDR1 is PRHDT and CDR2 FYEKMQ (reference sequence). The CDR3 runs 14 residues. V lost 6 bases and J 11 bases, leaving 22 bases between the germline ends. In nucleotides, the CDR3 is TGTGCCAGCAGTACTCGGGTCGACCGCTCTGAGCAGTACTTC. It is translated as CASSTRVDRSEQYF.

Details on this clonotype: One end of the junction is discordant with germline, which a read error may explain. V is TRBV7-2 and J is TRBJ2-5, with TRBD1 matching over 7 bases. Germline CDR1 is SGHTA and CDR2 is FQGNSA. The CDR3 has 14 residues. For the CDR3, the DNA is TGTGCCAGCAGCCCCGCCGGGACAGTAGAGACCCAGCACTTC. It specifies CASSPAGTVETQHF.

This rearrangement joins TRBV6-5 to TRBJ1-4; 10 bases agree with TRBD1. Germline lookup yields CDR1 MNHEY and CDR2 SVGAGI. V trimming: 10 bases; J trimming: 8 bases; junction bases outside the gene matches: 7. The CDR3 is made up of 13 amino acids. The CDR3 reads CATLDRGVEKLFF. Written as DNA, the CDR3 is TGTGCCACCTTGGACAGGGGGGTAGAAAAACTGTTTTTT.

Only one count was recorded for this clonotype. This chain joins TRBV27 and TRBJ2-4, with 12 bases aligning to TRBD2. Germline V gene lookup returns CDR1 MNHEY and CDR2 SMNVEV (reference sequence). The V and J ends lost 5 bases and 0 bases, in that order; junction bases with no gene match: 11. This CDR3 is built from 19 residues. The CDR3 DNA is TGTGCCAGCAGTCCACGGATACTAGCGGGGGGACTAGCCAAAAACATTCAGTACTTC. It is translated as CASSPRILAGGLAKNIQYF.

V is TRBV4-3 and J is TRBJ1-2, with D tentatively TRBD1 (6 bases). Germline V gives CDR1 LGHNA, CDR2 YSLEER. V shed 0 bases and J shed 1 base, with 15 bases lying between them. The CDR3 is 17 residues long. The DNA of the CDR3 is TGCGCCAGCAGCCAAGATCGGCAGGGGCCTTTTAACTATGGCTACACCTTC. Translation: CASSQDRQGPFNYGYTF.

The rearrangement joins TRBV4-2 to TRBJ1-1; D is undetermined. Germline CDR1 is LGHNA and CDR2 is YNFKEQ. The V and J ends lost 0 bases and 7 bases respectively, with 9 bases between them. The CDR3 consists of 13 residues. In nucleotides, the CDR3 is TGTGCCAGCAGCCAAGATATGGGGAATGAAGCTTTCTTT. This sequence encodes CASSQDMGNEAFF.

This sequence joins TRBV29-1 and TRBJ2-7, with D maybe TRBD2 (5 bases). The CDR3 runs to 12 residues. V was pared by 5 bases and J by 9 bases, with 17 bases between. Germline V gene sequence: CDR1 SQVTM, CDR2 ANQGSEA. CDR3: CSVTGIGSGQYF. The CDR3 DNA reads as TGCAGCGTTACGGGAATAGGGAGCGGGCAGTACTTC.

The CDR3 region has the DNA TGCAGTGCTAGAGATGCCCGGGGGACAGCGATAAATCAGCCCCAGCATTTT. Encoded protein: CSARDARGTAINQPQHF. V is TRBV20-1 and J is TRBJ1-5; 7 bases are shared with TRBD1. Unmatched junction bases numbered 12, after V lost 0 bases and J lost 4 bases. The CDR3 runs to 17 residues. Germline V gene data show CDR1 as DFQATT and CDR2 as SNEGSKA (reference sequence).